The TCR beta chain described here comes from a study of T cell responses to AZD1222 COVID-19 vaccine. Background on the study: Second-dose timings of about 4 or about 12 weeks were pooled.

Points from the study as a whole: Among those given AZD1222, only five to seven were seropositive at baseline.

CDR1 MNHEY and CDR2 SVGAGI come from the germline V gene. The CDR3 extends over 14 amino acids. After removal of 5 bases from V and 7 bases from J, the junction contained 7 bases not matched to a gene. Of note for this clone: The antigen remains undetermined.

The method was immunoSEQ multiplex PCR; TCRdb's version includes in-frame clones alone and lacks a portion of them. The sample holds tens of thousands of clones, about three quarters seen once. This sequence originates from an adult in good health. The specimen was peripheral blood, collected on day 0 of AZD1222 vaccination. J is TRBJ2-1 and V is TRBV6-5; TRBD2 agrees at 8 bases. CDR3 residues: CASSPTRGDNEQFF. CDR3 DNA: TGTGCCAGCAGTCCCACGCGGGGGGATAATGAGCAGTTCTTC.